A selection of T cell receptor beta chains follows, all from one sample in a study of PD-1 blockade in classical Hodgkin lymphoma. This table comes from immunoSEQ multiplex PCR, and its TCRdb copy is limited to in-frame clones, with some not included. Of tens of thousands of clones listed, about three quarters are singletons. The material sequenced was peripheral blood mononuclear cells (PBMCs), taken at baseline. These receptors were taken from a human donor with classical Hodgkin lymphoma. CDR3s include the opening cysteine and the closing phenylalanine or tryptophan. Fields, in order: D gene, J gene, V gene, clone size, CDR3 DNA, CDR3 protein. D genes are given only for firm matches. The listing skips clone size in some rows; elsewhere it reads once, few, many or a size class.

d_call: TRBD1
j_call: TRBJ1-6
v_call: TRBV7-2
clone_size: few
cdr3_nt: TGTGCCAGCAGAGGCTCTACAGGGGGGGATTCACCCCTCCACTTT
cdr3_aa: CASRGSTGGDSPLHF

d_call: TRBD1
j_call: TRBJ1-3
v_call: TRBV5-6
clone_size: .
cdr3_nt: TGTGCCAGCAGCCGTCCGGGACAGAATTTATACTCTGGAAACACCATATATTTT
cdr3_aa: CASSRPGQNLYSGNTIYF

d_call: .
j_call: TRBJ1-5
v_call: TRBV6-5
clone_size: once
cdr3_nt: TGTGCCAGCAGATTAGGGGGCAATCAGCCCCAGCATTTT
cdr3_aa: CASRLGGNQPQHF

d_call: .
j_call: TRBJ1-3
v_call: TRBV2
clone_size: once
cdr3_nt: TGTGCCAGCAGTGGGGAGAGTGGAAACACCATATATTTT
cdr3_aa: CASSGESGNTIYF

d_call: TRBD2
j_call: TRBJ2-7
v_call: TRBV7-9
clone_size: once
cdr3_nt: TGTGCCAGCAGCCCGGCTAGCGGGGGGAACTACGAGCAGTACTTC
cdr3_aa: CASSPASGGNYEQYF

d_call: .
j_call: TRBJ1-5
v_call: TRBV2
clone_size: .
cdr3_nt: TGTGCCAGCAGTGCGCAGGGGAGGGATCAGCCCCAGCATTTT
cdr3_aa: CASSAQGRDQPQHF

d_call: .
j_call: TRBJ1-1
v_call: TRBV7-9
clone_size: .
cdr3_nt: TGTGCCAGCAGCCTATCAGGGGAGGGAACTGAAGCTTTCTTT
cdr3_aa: CASSLSGEGTEAFF

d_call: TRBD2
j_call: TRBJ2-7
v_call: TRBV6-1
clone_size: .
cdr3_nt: TGTGCCAGCAGTGAGACGGCTAGCGGGGGCTACGAGCAGTACTTC
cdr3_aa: CASSETASGGYEQYF

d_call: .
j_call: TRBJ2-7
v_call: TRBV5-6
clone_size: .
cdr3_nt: TGTGCCAGCAGCTTTTGGGGGCTTTCCTACGAGCAGTACTTC
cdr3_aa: CASSFWGLSYEQYF

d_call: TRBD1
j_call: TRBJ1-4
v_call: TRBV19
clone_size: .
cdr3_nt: TGTGCCAGTAGTATACGACAGGGGAATGAAAAACTGTTTTTT
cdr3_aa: CASSIRQGNEKLFF

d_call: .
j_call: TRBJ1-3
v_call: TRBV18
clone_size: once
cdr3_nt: TGTGCCAGCTCACCACTCTCTGGAAACACCATATATTTT
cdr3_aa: CASSPLSGNTIYF

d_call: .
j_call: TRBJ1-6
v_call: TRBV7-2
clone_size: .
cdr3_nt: TGTGCCAGCAGCATAGGGAGGAATTCACCCCTCCACTTT
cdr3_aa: CASSIGRNSPLHF

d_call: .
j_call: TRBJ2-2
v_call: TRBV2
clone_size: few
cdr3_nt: TGTGCCAGCACGGGGACCGGACGGGAGCTGTTTTTT
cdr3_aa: CASTGTGRELFF

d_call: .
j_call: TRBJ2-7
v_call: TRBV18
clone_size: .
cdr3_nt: TGTGCCAGCTCACAGGGGGGGGCGAGGACAGGGACTTACGAGCAGTACTTC
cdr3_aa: CASSQGGARTGTYEQYF

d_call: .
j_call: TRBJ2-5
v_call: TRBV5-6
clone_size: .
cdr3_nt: TGTGCCAGCAGCTTGGTAGAGGCAGGTACGGGGACCCAGTACTTC
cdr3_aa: CASSLVEAGTGTQYF

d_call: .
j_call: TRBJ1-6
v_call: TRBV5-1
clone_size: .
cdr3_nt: TGCGCCAGCAGCTTAAATGGCCCTCCCCTCCTCCACTTT
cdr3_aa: CASSLNGPPLLHF

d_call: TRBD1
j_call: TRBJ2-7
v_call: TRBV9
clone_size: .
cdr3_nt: TGTGCCAGCGCCCCCACCGGGACAGAAGCCTACGAGCAGTACTTC
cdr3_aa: CASAPTGTEAYEQYF

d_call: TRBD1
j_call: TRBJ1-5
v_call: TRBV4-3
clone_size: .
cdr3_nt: TGCGCCAGCAGCCAAACCAAAGCGAGGGACAGCCAGCCCCAGCATTTT
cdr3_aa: CASSQTKARDSQPQHF

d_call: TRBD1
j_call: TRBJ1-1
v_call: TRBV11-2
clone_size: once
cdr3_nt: TGTGCCAGCAGCTCCTACAGGGGGCCGGTGAACACTGAAGCTTTCTTT
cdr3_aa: CASSSYRGPVNTEAFF

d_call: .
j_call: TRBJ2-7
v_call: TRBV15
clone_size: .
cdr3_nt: TGTGCCACCAGCAGAGATGCGGGGTACGAGCAGTACTTC
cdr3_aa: CATSRDAGYEQYF

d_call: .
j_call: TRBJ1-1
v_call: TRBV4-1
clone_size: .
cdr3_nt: TGCGCCAGCAGCCGGGGGAAAACTGAAGCTTTCTTT
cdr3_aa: CASSRGKTEAFF

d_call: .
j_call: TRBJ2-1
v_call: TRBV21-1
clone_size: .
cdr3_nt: TGTGCCAGCAGCACCTGGGGGGGGTTTCAGTTCTTC
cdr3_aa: CASSTWGGFQFF

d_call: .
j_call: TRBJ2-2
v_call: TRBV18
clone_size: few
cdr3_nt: TGTGCCAGCTCACCACCGGCCAGGGAGCTGTTTTTT
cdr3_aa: CASSPPARELFF

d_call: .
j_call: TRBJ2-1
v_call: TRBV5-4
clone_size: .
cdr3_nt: TGTGCCAGCAGCTTGGGGGGGCCCTACAATGAGCAGTTCTTC
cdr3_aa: CASSLGGPYNEQFF

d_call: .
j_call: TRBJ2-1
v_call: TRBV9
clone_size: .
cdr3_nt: TGTGCCAGCAGCGTAGCTGTTTACAATGAGCAGTTCTTC
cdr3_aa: CASSVAVYNEQFF

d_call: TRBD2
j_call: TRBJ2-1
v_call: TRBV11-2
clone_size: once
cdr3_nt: TGTGCCAGCAGAGTAGGGTCCGGACTAGCGGGCCCCAATGAGCAGTTCTTC
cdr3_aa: CASRVGSGLAGPNEQFF

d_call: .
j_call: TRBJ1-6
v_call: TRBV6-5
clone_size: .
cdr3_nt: TGTGCCCTAGGACAGAGCTCCTATAATTCACCCCTCCACTTT
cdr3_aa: CALGQSSYNSPLHF

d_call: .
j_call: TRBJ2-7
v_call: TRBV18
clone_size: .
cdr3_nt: TGTGCCAGCTCACCCCAGGGGTGGTACGAGCAGTACTTC
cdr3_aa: CASSPQGWYEQYF

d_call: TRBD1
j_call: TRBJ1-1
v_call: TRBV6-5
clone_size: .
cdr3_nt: TGTGCCAGCAGCGCCGGGACAGGGCACACTGAAGCTTTCTTT
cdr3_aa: CASSAGTGHTEAFF

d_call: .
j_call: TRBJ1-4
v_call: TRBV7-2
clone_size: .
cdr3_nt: TGTGCCAGCAGCCCATTTTCTTTCAGGGTAGGGGGGGCTAATGAAAAACTGTTTTTT
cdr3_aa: CASSPFSFRVGGANEKLFF

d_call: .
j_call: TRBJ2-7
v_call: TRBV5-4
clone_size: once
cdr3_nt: TGTGCCAGCAGTTTTGGGGCAAGAAACTACGAGCAGTACTTC
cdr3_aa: CASSFGARNYEQYF

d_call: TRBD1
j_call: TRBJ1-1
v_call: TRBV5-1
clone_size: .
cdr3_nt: TGCGCCAGCAGTTTTAGACAGGGCTCGGACACTGAAGCTTTCTTT
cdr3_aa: CASSFRQGSDTEAFF

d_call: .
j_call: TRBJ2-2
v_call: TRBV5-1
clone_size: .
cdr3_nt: TGCGCCAGCAGCTTGGGGGTAGAAGCCGGGGAGCTGTTTTTT
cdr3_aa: CASSLGVEAGELFF

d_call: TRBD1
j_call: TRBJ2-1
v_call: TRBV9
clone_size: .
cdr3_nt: TGTGCCAGCAGCGTAGGACTTGCCGGCAGGGGGATGCTAGATGAGCAGTTCTTC
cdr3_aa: CASSVGLAGRGMLDEQFF

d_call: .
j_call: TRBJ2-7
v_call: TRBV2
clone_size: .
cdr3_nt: TGTGCCAGCAGGGACTCTTACGAGCAGTACTTC
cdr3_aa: CASRDSYEQYF

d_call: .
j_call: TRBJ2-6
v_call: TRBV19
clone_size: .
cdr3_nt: TGTGCCAGTAGTTTCCTCGGGGGTCGGGGCGGGGCCAACGTCCTGACTTTC
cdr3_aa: CASSFLGGRGGANVLTF

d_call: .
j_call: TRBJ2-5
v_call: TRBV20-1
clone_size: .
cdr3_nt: TGCAGTGCTAGAGATCGGAAGACCCAGTACTTC
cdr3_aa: CSARDRKTQYF

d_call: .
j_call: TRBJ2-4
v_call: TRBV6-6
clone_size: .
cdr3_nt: TGTGCCAGCAGTCCCTCGAGGGTGGAAAACATTCAGTACTTC
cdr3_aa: CASSPSRVENIQYF

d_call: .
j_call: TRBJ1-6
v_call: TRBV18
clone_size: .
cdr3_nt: TGTGCCAGCTCACCACTTAGGTCACCCCTCCACTTT
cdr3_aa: CASSPLRSPLHF

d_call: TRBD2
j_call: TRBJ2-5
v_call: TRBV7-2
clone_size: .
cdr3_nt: TGTGCCAGCAGCAGAGCGCAGGGACTAGCGGGGAGAGGAGAGACCCAGTACTTC
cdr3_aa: CASSRAQGLAGRGETQYF

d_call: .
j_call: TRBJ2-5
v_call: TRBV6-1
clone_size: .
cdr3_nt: TGTGCCAGCAGTGATCTCCAGGGGGAGACCCAGTACTTC
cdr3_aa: CASSDLQGETQYF

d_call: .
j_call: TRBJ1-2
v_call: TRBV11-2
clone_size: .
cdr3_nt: TGTGCCAGCAGCTTAGCTCCTGATTCGTATGGCTACACCTTC
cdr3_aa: CASSLAPDSYGYTF

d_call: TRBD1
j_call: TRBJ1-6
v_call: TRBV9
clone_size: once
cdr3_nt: TGTGCCAGCAGCCCAGACGTCAGGACAGGGGGCTTTCTTTATAATTCACCCCTCCACTTT
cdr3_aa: CASSPDVRTGGFLYNSPLHF

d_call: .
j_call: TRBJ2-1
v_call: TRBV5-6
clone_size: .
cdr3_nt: TGTGCCAGCAGCTTCGGGTACAATGAGCAGTTCTTC
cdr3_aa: CASSFGYNEQFF

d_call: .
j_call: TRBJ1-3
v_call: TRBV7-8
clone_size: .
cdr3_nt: TGTGCCAGCAGCTATAGTCCTCGGGACACCATATATTTT
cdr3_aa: CASSYSPRDTIYF

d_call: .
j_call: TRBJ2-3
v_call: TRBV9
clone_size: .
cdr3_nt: TGTGCCAGCAGCGTAGAGGTCAGGGCAGATACGCAGTATTTT
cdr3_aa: CASSVEVRADTQYF

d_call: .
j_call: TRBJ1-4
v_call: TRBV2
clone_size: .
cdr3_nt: TGTGCCAGCAGTGACAATTCACAGCTCTATGAAAAACTGTTTTTT
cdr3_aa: CASSDNSQLYEKLFF

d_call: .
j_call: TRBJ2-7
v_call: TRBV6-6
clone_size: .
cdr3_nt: TGTGCCAGCAGTTACTCGATAGGTGTGGGTTCCTACGAGCAGTACTTC
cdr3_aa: CASSYSIGVGSYEQYF

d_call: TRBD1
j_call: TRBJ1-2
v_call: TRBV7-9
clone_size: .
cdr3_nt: TGTGCCAGCAGCTTATTAGGTATACAGGGGGACTATGGCTACACCTTC
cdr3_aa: CASSLLGIQGDYGYTF

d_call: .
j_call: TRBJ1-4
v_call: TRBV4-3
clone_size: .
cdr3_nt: TGCGCCAGCGCCCAGGGGAATAATGAAAAACTGTTTTTT
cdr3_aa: CASAQGNNEKLFF

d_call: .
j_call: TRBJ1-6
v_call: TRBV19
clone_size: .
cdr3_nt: TGTGCCAGTAGTATGAGGCAGGGAAATTCACCCCTCCACTTT
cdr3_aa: CASSMRQGNSPLHF

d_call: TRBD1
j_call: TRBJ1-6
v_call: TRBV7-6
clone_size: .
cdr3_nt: TGTGCCAGCAGCCTAAGGCGCCAGGGGGATTCACCCCTCCACTTT
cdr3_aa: CASSLRRQGDSPLHF

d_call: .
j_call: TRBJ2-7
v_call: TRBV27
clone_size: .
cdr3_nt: TGTGCCAGCAGTTTATCCAGGAGCTACGAGCAGTACTTC
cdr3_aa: CASSLSRSYEQYF

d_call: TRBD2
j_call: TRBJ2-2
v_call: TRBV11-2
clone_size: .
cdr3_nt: TGTGCCAGCAGCTCCCCTAGCGGGGGGCGGGGCGGGGAGCTGTTTTTT
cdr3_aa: CASSSPSGGRGGELFF